The 30 T cell receptor beta chains reported below all come from one sample, sequenced in a study of cytomegalovirus exposure and HLA in healthy donors. The PCR employed 60 Vbeta primers together with 13 Jbeta primers. TCRdb keeps only in-frame clones here, not all; method: immunoSEQ multiplex PCR. The sample includes around 140,000 clones, roughly three fifths seen only once; the top ten take about 1.8%. Sequenced: PBMCs. These receptor sequences come from a male donor in good health and CMV-seronegative.

This clone was counted between two and nine times. The chain has TRBV27 and TRBJ2-3; D is ambiguous. V lost 5 bases, J lost 6 bases, and 12 bases lay in between. From germline, CDR1 is MNHEY and CDR2 SMNVEV (reference sequence). The CDR3 consists of 13 residues. DNA of the CDR3: TGTGCCAGCAGTAACTGGAAACAGGATACGCAGTATTTT. Protein sequence: CASSNWKQDTQYF.

The rearrangement joins TRBV18 to TRBJ2-2, with a weak D call TRBD1 (5 bases). From germline, CDR1 is KGHSH and CDR2 LQKENI. The CDR3 extends over 14 amino acids. V was trimmed by 5 bases and J by 3 bases, leaving 10 bases between them. This CDR3 reads CASSKGLDTGELFF. CDR3 nucleotide sequence: TGTGCCAGCTCAAAGGGGCTGGACACCGGGGAGCTGTTTTTT.

This chain uses TRBV27 with TRBJ2-7; 10 bases agree with TRBD2. V was clipped by 0 bases and J by 7 bases; unmatched bases: 12. The V gene's germline CDR1 is MNHEY and CDR2 SMNVEV (reference sequence). The CDR3 consists of 17 residues. DNA for the CDR3: TGTGCCAGCAGTTTATCGATCGGTCTAGCGGGGGAGGGTGAGCAGTACTTC. It is translated as CASSLSIGLAGEGEQYF.

This clone was detected a few times. The J gene is TRBJ1-1, the V gene TRBV6-1, with 9 bases identical to TRBD1. The CDR3 totals 13 residues. The J segment lost 7 bases and the V segment lost 7 bases, leaving 7 bases of the junction unmatched. Germline V gene lookup returns CDR1 MNHNS and CDR2 SASEGT. CDR3: CASIKQGANEAFF. CDR3 bases: TGTGCCAGCATTAAACAGGGGGCGAATGAAGCTTTCTTT.

This clone was seen only a few times. The chain has TRBV6-5 and TRBJ2-5; no definite D call. Germline V gene lookup returns CDR1 MNHEY and CDR2 SVGAGI. This CDR3 comprises 12 residues. The ends were cut back, 0 bases at V and 5 bases at J, with 4 bases in the middle. CDR3 residues: CASSYSSETQYF. In DNA, the CDR3 is TGTGCCAGCAGTTACTCGTCGGAGACCCAGTACTTC.

The chain employs TRBV18 and TRBJ1-1, with TRBD1 matching over 7 bases. CDR3 length: 15 amino acids. In germline, CDR1 is KGHSH, CDR2 LQKENI. The J segment lost 3 bases and the V segment lost 3 bases, leaving 7 bases of the junction unmatched. DNA for the CDR3: TGTGCCAGCTCACCGACAGGGAACCTGGACACTGAAGCTTTCTTT. Its translation is CASSPTGNLDTEAFF.

In this sample, this clone turned up a few times. The gene calls are TRBV7-3 and TRBJ2-7; D possibly corresponds to TRBD1 (6 bases). V lost 2 bases and J 6 bases, leaving 17 bases between the germline ends. Germline CDR1 SGHTA, CDR2 FQGTGA. The CDR3 runs 15 residues. The CDR3 DNA reads as TGTGCCAGCAGCTTACAGTCCGGCAGGGGCGGCGAGCAGTACTTC. Amino acids: CASSLQSGRGGEQYF.

The rearrangement joins TRBV2 to TRBJ1-6, with 9 positions matching TRBD1. CDR3 length: 15 amino acids. CDR1 and CDR2 (germline): SNHLY, FYNNEI. The V gene end was trimmed by 6 bases and the J gene end by 9 bases; junction bases not matched to a gene: 9. The CDR3 loop is CASRQSGTGSSPLHF. Written as DNA, the CDR3 is TGTGCCAGCAGACAGTCCGGGACAGGGAGTTCACCCCTCCACTTT. Full variable domain (rest looked up from reference TRBV2 and TRBJ1-6): EPEVTQTPSHQVTQMGQEVILRCVPISNHLYFYWYRQILGQKVEFLVSFYNNEISEKSEIFDDQFSVERPDGSNFTLKIRSTKLEDSAMYFCASRQSGTGSSPLHFGNGTRLTVT.

The rearrangement uses TRBV5-6 and TRBJ2-5, with 11 nucleotides matching TRBD2. This CDR3 has 17 residues. CDR1 and CDR2 (germline): SGHDT, YYEEEE. Losses at the gene ends were 1 base for V and 5 bases for J; bases not matched to a gene: 10. The CDR3 DNA follows: TGTGCCAGCAGCTTGTCTAGCGGGGGGCCGGGATCGGAGACCCAGTACTTC. Its translation is CASSLSSGGPGSETQYF.

This clone is a singleton in its sample. This chain uses TRBV7-2 with TRBJ1-5; no firm D call. V dropped 8 bases and J dropped 7 bases, with 12 bases sitting between them. Germline V gives CDR1 SGHTA, CDR2 FQGNSA. The CDR3 extends over 12 amino acids. The CDR3 nucleotides are TGTGCCAGCGCCCATGGCGGGCAGCCCCAGCATTTT. This codes for CASAHGGQPQHF.

This clone was recorded a few times. V gene TRBV10-3 combines with J gene TRBJ1-2; D gene unclear. CDR3 length equals 14 residues. The germline V gene encodes CDR1 ENHRY and CDR2 SYGVKD. V was trimmed by 6 bases and J by 5 bases, leaving 16 bases between them. The CDR3 is CAIRVTPEGYGYTF. For the CDR3, the DNA is TGTGCCATCAGAGTGACACCCGAGGGTTATGGCTACACCTTC.

Only one count was recorded for this clone. J is TRBJ1-2 and V is TRBV4-1, with TRBD1 matching 9 bases. The germline CDR1 and CDR2 sequences are MGHRA and YSYEKL. The CDR3 has 15 residues. With V trimmed by 4 bases and J by 1 base, 4 bases remained unmatched. The CDR3, as DNA: TGCGCCAGCAGCCCCGGACAGGGGATTAACTATGGCTACACCTTC. It specifies CASSPGQGINYGYTF.

The chain is built from TRBV19 and TRBJ1-6; D unresolved. The CDR3 has 16 amino acids. Germline V gives CDR1 LNHDA, CDR2 SQIVND (reference sequence). Deletions cut 5 bases from V and 10 bases from J, with 21 bases between. The CDR3 here is CASSLGRGSTRSPLHF. In DNA form, the CDR3 reads TGTGCCAGTAGTTTAGGCCGCGGGAGTACGCGGTCACCCCTCCACTTT.

This chain uses TRBV7-2 with TRBJ2-2; D unclear. The CDR3 has 15 residues. The germline CDR1 and CDR2 sequences are SGHTA and FQGNSA. V lost 4 bases and J lost 2, with 11 bases in between. The CDR3: CASSYGGPNTGELFF. The CDR3 region has the DNA TGTGCCAGCAGCTACGGCGGCCCCAACACCGGGGAGCTGTTTTTT.

V and J are TRBV10-3 and TRBJ2-5, with unresolved D. Germline-derived CDR1 and CDR2 are ENHRY and SYGVKD. CDR3 length: 13 amino acids. V was pared by 5 bases and J by 2 bases, with 9 bases between. CDR3 nucleotides: TGTGCCATCAGTTCCCCCGGGCAAGAGACCCAGTACTTC. Amino acid sequence: CAISSPGQETQYF.

The chain couples TRBV19 to TRBJ1-2; D possibly corresponds to TRBD1 (5 bases). With 4 bases removed from V and 7 bases from J, the gap between germline ends came to 22 bases. CDR3 length: 16 residues. Germline CDR1 reads LNHDA; CDR2 reads SQIVND (reference sequence). CDR3 protein: CASSTSTATGFSGYTF. The CDR3 nucleotides read TGTGCCAGTAGTACGTCGACAGCGACCGGGTTTAGTGGCTACACCTTC. Full variable domain (outside the CDR3, taken from reference TRBV19 and TRBJ1-2): DGGITQSPKYLFRKEGQNVTLSCEQNLNHDAMYWYRQDPGQGLRLIYYSQIVNDFQKGDIAEGYSVSREKKESFPLTVTSAQKNPTAFYLCASSTSTATGFSGYTFGSGTRLTVV.

This chain joins TRBV7-2 and TRBJ1-1; no reliable D call. CDR1 and CDR2 from the germline V gene are SGHTA and FQGNSA. The length of the CDR3 is 14 residues. Deletions cut 5 bases from V and 3 bases from J, with 13 bases between. The CDR3 reads CASSTPGSHTEAFF. In DNA form, the CDR3 reads TGTGCCAGCAGCACCCCGGGGTCCCACACTGAAGCTTTCTTT.

This sequence joins TRBV6-4 and TRBJ2-1, with 8 positions matching TRBD1. V lost 5 bases to trimming and J lost 4 bases; unmatched junction nucleotides: 7. The CDR3 runs to 15 residues. Germline V CDR1 and CDR2: MRHNA, SNTAGT. The CDR3 is CASSTTGGIYNEQFF. The CDR3 DNA is TGTGCCAGCAGTACAACAGGGGGTATATACAATGAGCAGTTCTTC.

The chain uses TRBV9 and TRBJ2-7; 8 bases match TRBD2. Germline V gene sequence: CDR1 SGDLS, CDR2 YYNGEE. V lost 4 bases to trimming and J lost 3 bases; unmatched junction nucleotides: 9. The CDR3 sequence is 15 residues long. CDR3 loop: CASSRFSGDHYEQYF. Written as DNA, the CDR3 is TGTGCCAGCAGCCGCTTTAGCGGGGATCACTACGAGCAGTACTTC.

The chain has TRBV28 and TRBJ2-7, with 13 bases aligning to TRBD2. Germline values: CDR1 MDHEN, CDR2 SYDVKM. Trimming removed 2 bases from V and 3 bases from J; junction bases left unmatched: 7. The CDR3 has 17 amino acids. CDR3 sequence (DNA): TGTGCCAGCAGTTTAGGGACTAGCGGGGCGTACTACTACGAGCAGTACTTC. Protein sequence: CASSLGTSGAYYYEQYF.

This chain links TRBV7-3 with TRBJ2-5; D uncertain. The J call could be wrong; TRBJ2-7 is a better fit for the DNA end. The germline CDR1 and CDR2 sequences are SGHTA and FQGTGA. The CDR3 sequence is 13 residues long. CDR3 bases: TGTGCCAGCAGCTTAAACGGCGGCTACGAGCAGTACTTC. Protein: CASSLNGGYEQYF.

This clone occurred a few times. This sequence joins TRBV7-8 and TRBJ1-2; possibly TRBD1 for D (5 bases). Germline V gene sequence: CDR1 SGHVS, CDR2 FQNEAQ. The ends were cut back, 5 bases at V and 5 bases at J, with 24 bases in the middle. This CDR3 region has 17 residues. The CDR3 spells CASSGGSWGPKPYGYTF. The CDR3 DNA reads TGTGCCAGCAGCGGGGGGAGTTGGGGTCCAAAACCTTATGGCTACACCTTC.

The gene calls are TRBV9 and TRBJ2-7; D possibly corresponds to TRBD1 (6 bases). The V gene lost 2 bases and the J gene lost 1 base, with 13 bases spanning the gap. Germline CDR1 and CDR2: SGDLS and YYNGEE. This CDR3 has 15 amino acids. CDR3 region: CASSVYGTPSYEQYF. The CDR3 coding sequence is TGTGCCAGCAGCGTCTACGGGACACCTTCCTACGAGCAGTACTTC.

The rearrangement uses TRBV30 and TRBJ1-1, with 9 bases lining up with TRBD1. The CDR3 contains 13 residues. Germline CDR1 reads GTSNPN; CDR2 reads SVGIG (reference sequence). Trimming removed 6 bases from V and 10 bases from J; junction bases left unmatched: 12. The chain's CDR3 is CACQAGDRVRAFF. The CDR3 DNA reads TGTGCCTGCCAAGCGGGGGACAGGGTAAGAGCTTTCTTT.

The chain joins TRBV5-4 to TRBJ2-7, with 11 bases identical to TRBD2. Trimming removed 4 bases from V and 0 bases from J; junction bases left unmatched: 3. CDR3 length: 15 amino acids. Germline values: CDR1 SGHNT, CDR2 YYREEE (reference sequence). In DNA form, the CDR3 reads TGTGCCAGCAGCAAGGGACTAGCGGACTCCTACGAGCAGTACTTC. It translates to CASSKGLADSYEQYF.

This clone appeared a few times. The chain has TRBV5-4 and TRBJ2-3; 11 nucleotides agree with TRBD2. Germline trimming cut 0 bases from V and 1 base from J; bases unmatched to any gene: 10. Germline-derived CDR1 and CDR2 are SGHNT and YYREEE (reference sequence). This CDR3 has 19 amino acids. The CDR3 DNA follows: TGTGCCAGCAGCTTGGGAGGCCTAGCGGGGGGTGGGGGCACAGATACGCAGTATTTT. Translating gives CASSLGGLAGGGGTDTQYF.

V gene TRBV18 combines with J gene TRBJ1-3; D not resolved. V was clipped by 0 bases and J by 2 bases, with 11 bases between them. This CDR3 contains 16 residues. From germline, CDR1 is KGHSH and CDR2 LQKENI. The CDR3: CASSPPYDNPGNTIYF. The CDR3 DNA reads TGTGCCAGCTCACCACCTTATGACAACCCTGGAAACACCATATATTTT.

The J gene is TRBJ2-2, the V gene TRBV9, with 11 bases fitting TRBD1. Trimming cost V 4 bases and J 8 bases; bases outside gene matches: 4. The CDR3 is made up of 14 amino acids. Germline-derived CDR1 and CDR2 are SGDLS and YYNGEE. The CDR3 bases are TGTGCCAGCAGCTCAGGACAGGGGGCAGGGGAGCTGTTTTTT. It yields the protein CASSSGQGAGELFF. The whole variable domain, remainder taken from reference TRBV9 and TRBJ2-2, is DSGVTQTPKHLITATGQRVTLRCSPRSGDLSVYWYQQSLDQGLQFLIQYYNGEERAKGNILERFSAQQFPDLHSELNLSSLELGDSALYFCASSSGQGAGELFFGEGSRLTVL.

The chain uses TRBV7-9 and TRBJ1-1; D unresolved. V dropped 11 bases and J dropped 4 bases, with 20 bases sitting between them. Germline lookup yields CDR1 SEHNR and CDR2 FQNEAQ (reference sequence). This CDR3 has 14 amino acids. CDR3 in amino acids: CAGSGYYGPTEAFF. The CDR3 DNA reads as TGTGCCGGGAGCGGGTACTACGGCCCCACTGAAGCTTTCTTT.

The chain couples TRBV9 to TRBJ2-3; 12 bases align to TRBD2. CDR1 and CDR2 (germline): SGDLS, YYNGEE. This CDR3 comprises 20 residues. After removal of 4 bases from V and 1 base from J, the junction contained 16 bases not matched to a gene. The CDR3 sequence: CASSPWGAASGGAGTDTQYF. CDR3 nucleotide sequence: TGTGCCAGCAGCCCCTGGGGGGCGGCTAGCGGGGGGGCAGGCACAGATACGCAGTATTTT.